The entry that follows covers one TCR beta chain sequence. This record comes from a study of blood T cell repertoires in COVID-19. Study overall: Acute and convalescent COVID-19 specimens originated in the United States, Italy and Spain.

Clones were read by immunoSEQ multiplex PCR, and TCRdb kept only the in-frame ones, dropping some. Here the sample spans roughly 170,000 clones, approximately 84% being singletons. V gave up 2 bases and J gave up 8 bases; unmatched junction bases: 9. CDR1 is SGHDN, CDR2 FVKESK, per germline. This CDR3 has 15 residues. V gene TRBV14 combines with J gene TRBJ1-1; 9 bases align to TRBD1. What was sequenced was PBMCs or T cells enriched from blood (not recorded which). This TCR was sampled from a man aged 50-60 years who had recovered from COVID-19. The CDR3 DNA sequence: TGTGCCAGCAGCCAATGGGGACAGGGTCCGACCGAAGCTTTCTTT. As protein: CASSQWGQGPTEAFF.